The entry that follows covers one TCR beta chain sequence. The antigen remains undetermined. UMIs were added to TCR cDNA along with a universal primer site when it was made by 5'RACE template switching. TCRdb reprocessed the 5' RACE reads via MiXCR and lists one record per CDR3 protein. The sample includes about 320,000 distinct CDR3 sequences, 6.8% of them seen just once. Germline CDR1 reads DFQATT; CDR2 reads SNEGSKA (reference sequence). This CDR3 contains 15 residues. V gave up 1 base and J gave up 1 base; unmatched junction bases: 4. The sample originates from a study of T cells after yellow fever vaccination. About the research overall: Low-cell-number fractions were prepared with SMART-Seq v4 Ultra Low Input. Study-wide results and limits: There was a possibility that FACS-sorted repertoires contained abundant clonotypes contaminating from the bulk population. Reappearing after the booster were most of the clones from primary vaccination (roughly 95% CD4, 88% CD8).

V is TRBV20-1 and J is TRBJ2-5; 9 bases map to TRBD2. The input for sequencing was PBMCs, taken roughly 45 days after the first yellow fever vaccination. The sequence was obtained from a man between 18 and 35 years old who received the YFV17D yellow fever vaccine. CDR3: CSARGSGGPQETQYF. CDR3 nucleotides: TGCAGTGCTAGAGGGAGCGGGGGGCCCCAAGAGACCCAGTACTTC.